The clone carrying this TCR beta chain has only a few counts. The antigen is not known. The source of the sample is a study of vaccination effects on CD4 cells after COVID-19. Study results and limitations: Relatively few convalescent patients took part in the study, which had no early post-infection timepoints.

Researchers isolated CD4+ T cells once less than twelve days of culture had elapsed. Sequenced by immunoSEQ multiplex PCR; TCRdb stores in-frame clones only, minus some. Among 20,000 to 25,000 clones, about 73% were seen once, and the ten largest hold approximately 9.9%. V lost 2 bases, J lost 2 bases, and 15 bases lay in between. The germline gives CDR1 MNHNS, CDR2 SASEGT. The CDR3 has 16 amino acids. This sequence was found in a human donor who received a COVID-19 vaccine. This specimen consisted of CD4+ T cells from PBMCs cultured without peptide, obtained before COVID-19 vaccination. The rearrangement links TRBV6-1 to TRBJ1-1, with D possibly TRBD1 on 5 matching bases. In DNA form, the CDR3 reads TGTGCCAGCAGTGAACACCTGCGGGGGGTTAACACTGAAGCTTTCTTT. Protein: CASSEHLRGVNTEAFF.